Listed below are T cell receptor beta chains from one sample, sequenced in a study of cytomegalovirus exposure and HLA in healthy donors. Sequenced by immunoSEQ multiplex PCR; TCRdb stores in-frame clones only, minus some. The table shows 80,000 to 95,000 clones, with 63% occurring only once. Sequencing was carried out using PBMCs. Receptor source: a woman aged 30 to 39 in good health and CMV-seronegative. The CDR3 runs from the conserved cysteine through the conserved F or W. A D gene is named only where the DNA matches it firmly. For some rows the clone size is stated as once, few or many, or as a class when expanded; others skip it.

v_call	j_call	d_call	clone_size	cdr3_nt	cdr3_aa
TRBV9	TRBJ1-2	-	few	TGTGCCAGCACCACCGCGGGGGGGGCGAGTGGCTACACCTTC	CASTTAGGASGYTF
TRBV4-1	TRBJ1-1	-	-	TGCGCCAGCAGCCCCCCGGCGGGGGTAAGCGCTTTCTTT	CASSPPAGVSAFF
TRBV11-1	TRBJ1-1	TRBD1	few	TGTGCCAGCAGCTTGGGACAGGCCACTGAAGCTTTCTTT	CASSLGQATEAFF
TRBV5-1	TRBJ2-1	TRBD2	-	TGCGCCAGCAGGGGGACTAGCGGGATAGGGGCCTACAATGAGCAGTTCTTC	CASRGTSGIGAYNEQFF
TRBV5-1	TRBJ1-1	-	once	TGCGCCAGCAGCTTGGATTACCAGGGGGAAGCTTTCTTT	CASSLDYQGEAFF
TRBV6-5	TRBJ2-7	-	-	TGTGCCAGCAGTTCCCGGTCGGACACCTACGAGCAGTACTTC	CASSSRSDTYEQYF
TRBV11-2	TRBJ1-6	TRBD1	-	TGTGCCAGCACCACGCGTGGGACAGGGACACCCCTCCACTTT	CASTTRGTGTPLHF
TRBV13	TRBJ2-3	TRBD2	-	TGTGCCAGCAGCTTATCGGGCGGGAGGGCAAGGGATACGCAGTATTTT	CASSLSGGRARDTQYF
TRBV6-1	TRBJ1-3	TRBD1	-	TGTGCCAGCAGTGAAAAGGGGGCGTACACCATATATTTT	CASSEKGAYTIYF
TRBV5-1	TRBJ1-2	-	-	TGCGCCAGCAGCAGACAGGCTCAGAATAACTATGGCTACACCTTC	CASSRQAQNNYGYTF
TRBV6-1	TRBJ2-7	TRBD1	-	TGTGCCAGCATGCCGGACAGGGGGCACCCTTACGAGCAGTACTTC	CASMPDRGHPYEQYF
TRBV7-9	TRBJ1-3	TRBD1	-	TGTGCCAGCAGCCCATCCGGGACAGGGAGAGGAAACACCATATATTTT	CASSPSGTGRGNTIYF
TRBV6-1	TRBJ1-5	-	-	TGTGCCAGCAGTGAGGGGCCTAATCAGCCCCAGCATTTT	CASSEGPNQPQHF
TRBV27	TRBJ2-6	TRBD1	-	TGTGCCAGCACCCCCACAGGGGCCGGGGCCAACGTCCTGACTTTC	CASTPTGAGANVLTF
TRBV7-6	TRBJ1-4	TRBD1	-	TGTGCCAGCAGCCCAACAGAAGGGGACAGGGCAAGAAGGAGCGATGAAAAACTGTTTTTT	CASSPTEGDRARRSDEKLFF
TRBV6-5	TRBJ2-2	TRBD1	few	TGTGCCAGCGGTACAGGGGGCACCGGGGAGCTGTTTTTT	CASGTGGTGELFF
TRBV7-9	TRBJ1-1	-	-	TGTGCCAGCAGGGCCCCGAACACTGAAGCTTTCTTT	CASRAPNTEAFF
TRBV11-2	TRBJ2-7	TRBD2	once	TGTGCCAGCAGCTTAGATCTGACTAGCGGAGATTACGAGCAGTACTTC	CASSLDLTSGDYEQYF
TRBV19	TRBJ2-7	TRBD1	-	TGTGCCAGTAGCTTAACCGGGACAGGGACATACGAGCAGTACTTC	CASSLTGTGTYEQYF
TRBV27	TRBJ1-6	TRBD1	-	TGTGCCAGCAGTCTTACTGGACAGGGCAATAATTCACCCCTCCACTTT	CASSLTGQGNNSPLHF
TRBV18	TRBJ2-6	-	-	TGTGCCAGCTCACAATTAGCAAGCATCTCTGGGGCCAACGTCCTGACTTTC	CASSQLASISGANVLTF
TRBV18	TRBJ2-7	TRBD2	few	TGTGCCAGCTCACTGTACCCGCTAGCGGGGCCCTACGAGCAGTACTTC	CASSLYPLAGPYEQYF
TRBV28	TRBJ1-2	-	-	TGTGCCAGCACACTCAGCAGGGATAACTATGGCTACACCTTC	CASTLSRDNYGYTF
TRBV27	TRBJ1-2	-	-	TGTGCCAGCAGTTTCGGTGGTTCCTATGGCTACACCTTC	CASSFGGSYGYTF
TRBV5-1	TRBJ2-3	-	-	TGCGCCAGCAGCTTGATGCCCGGGGGCACAGATACGCAGTATTTT	CASSLMPGGTDTQYF
TRBV15	TRBJ2-7	-	-	TGTGCCACCAACAGGGAAGGTGAGGGGGATGAGCAGTACTTC	CATNREGEGDEQYF
TRBV19	TRBJ1-5	TRBD1	once	TGTGCCAGTAGGCTGGACAGGTCTGGAAATCAGCCCCAGCATTTT	CASRLDRSGNQPQHF
TRBV4-1	TRBJ1-1	TRBD1	-	TGCGCCAGCAGCCACCCAACAGGGGTTCTTGAAGCTTTCTTT	CASSHPTGVLEAFF
TRBV18	TRBJ1-1	-	few	TGTGCCAGCTCACCTCGGACTGAAGCTTTCTTT	CASSPRTEAFF
TRBV6-1	TRBJ2-2	-	-	TGTGCCAGCAGTAGAAACAGGGATACCGGGGAGCTGTTTTTT	CASSRNRDTGELFF
TRBV7-3	TRBJ2-3	-	-	TGTGCCAGCACTTACACAGATACGCAGTATTTT	CASTYTDTQYF
TRBV28	TRBJ1-2	TRBD1	-	TGTGCCAGCAGTGCGACAGGGGGCGACTATTACTATGGCTACACCTTC	CASSATGGDYYYGYTF
TRBV6-6	TRBJ1-1	TRBD1	-	TGTGCCAGCACCGGGGGACAGGGAGTGAACACTGAAGCTTTCTTT	CASTGGQGVNTEAFF
TRBV6-1	TRBJ2-7	-	few	TGTGCCAGCAGTGCCCGGACAGCCACGCCGTACGAGCAGTACTTC	CASSARTATPYEQYF
TRBV9	TRBJ2-1	TRBD2	-	TGTGCCAGCAGCGTAGTGGCTAGCGGGGGCGGTGAGCAGTTCTTC	CASSVVASGGGEQFF
TRBV27	TRBJ2-7	-	-	TGTGCCAGCAGTTTGGCAGGGTGGAGCTCCTACGAGCAGTACTTC	CASSLAGWSSYEQYF
TRBV18	TRBJ2-1	TRBD1	-	TGTGCCAGCTCACCTCGAGGGGGCGACTACAATGAGCAGTTCTTC	CASSPRGGDYNEQFF
TRBV6-5	TRBJ1-2	TRBD1	-	TGTGCCAGCAGTTACTTCCGGACAGGGAAAAATGGCTACACCTTC	CASSYFRTGKNGYTF
TRBV5-1	TRBJ1-4	TRBD1	-	TGCGCCAGCAGCCACGGACAGGGCCGTGAAAAACTGTTTTTT	CASSHGQGREKLFF
TRBV19	TRBJ1-1	TRBD1	few	TGTGCCAGTAGTAGGGACAGGGACACTGAAGCTTTCTTT	CASSRDRDTEAFF
TRBV10-2	TRBJ2-3	-	-	TGCGCCAGCAACGAGTATACGCAGTATTTT	CASNEYTQYF
TRBV5-1	TRBJ1-2	-	once	TGCGCCAGCAGCTTGGGGACGGAGGGGTCCAATGGCTACACCTTC	CASSLGTEGSNGYTF
TRBV2	TRBJ2-2	TRBD2	-	TGTGCCAGCAGGGTAGCGGGGGAGGGGACCGGGGAGCTGTTTTTT	CASRVAGEGTGELFF
TRBV7-8	TRBJ2-2	TRBD2	once	TGTGCCAGCAGCCGGGGGGGGCGGAACACCGGGGAGCTGTTTTTT	CASSRGGRNTGELFF
TRBV28	TRBJ1-2	-	-	TGTGCCAGCAGTCCCACAGGCTCCTATGGCTACACCTTC	CASSPTGSYGYTF